Below, one T cell receptor (beta chain) is given with its context. This record belongs to a study of blood T cell repertoires in COVID-19. With V trimmed by 4 bases and J by 5 bases, 11 bases remained unmatched. The CDR3 is 15 amino acids. CDR1 is SGHDT, CDR2 YYEEEE, per germline. Only in-frame clones appear in the TCRdb table, and some are missing; sequencing was by immunoSEQ multiplex PCR. The sample gives some 150,000 clones, 75% to 80% of which show up once; roughly 2.9% is in the top ten. The sample taken for sequencing was PBMCs or T cells enriched from blood (not recorded which). The V gene is TRBV5-6, the J gene TRBJ2-7; 8 bases map to TRBD2. This receptor was obtained from a woman in her forties or fifties who had recovered from COVID-19. CDR3 residues: CASSLGAGGLNEQYF. CDR3 nucleotide sequence: TGTGCCAGCAGCCTAGGGGCGGGAGGTCTCAACGAGCAGTACTTC.